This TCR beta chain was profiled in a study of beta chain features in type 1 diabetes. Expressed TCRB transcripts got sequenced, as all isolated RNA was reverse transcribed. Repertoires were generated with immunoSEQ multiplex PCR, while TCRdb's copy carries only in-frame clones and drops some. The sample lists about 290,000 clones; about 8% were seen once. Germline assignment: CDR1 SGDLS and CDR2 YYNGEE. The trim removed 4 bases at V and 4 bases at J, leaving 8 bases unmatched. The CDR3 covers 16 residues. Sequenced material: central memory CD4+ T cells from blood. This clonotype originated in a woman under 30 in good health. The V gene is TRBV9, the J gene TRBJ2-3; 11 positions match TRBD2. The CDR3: CASSPQLAGAADTQYF. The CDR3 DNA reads TGTGCCAGCAGCCCGCAACTAGCGGGAGCAGCAGATACGCAGTATTTT.